This TCR beta chain was identified during a study of T cell repertoires in cytomegalovirus infection. Overall study: Public TCR beta signatures provided an indication of both CMV infection and a matching HLA type. Study results and caveats: Summed frequency of public TCR beta families distinguished CMV carriers with the relevant HLA.

This clonotype was detected only a few times. Its antigen is unknown. TCRdb ran MiXCR on the reads and lists one entry per CDR3 protein. The sample comprises about 600,000 distinct CDR3 sequences, around 24% of which are singletons, and less than 10% rests with the top ten. Germline CDR1 and CDR2: ENHRY and SYGVKD. The CDR3 sequence is 11 residues long. V gave up 5 bases and J gave up 10 bases, with 9 bases separating them. Sample: CD8+ T cells from PBMCs. The V call is TRBV10-3, the J call TRBJ2-1; no reliable D call. The source is a human donor in good health (CMV status not recorded). Some clones in this sample may be carry-over from other donors' samples. The CDR3 coding sequence is TGTGCCATCAGTTTGACCGGCGAGCAGTTCTTC. Protein sequence: CAISLTGEQFF.